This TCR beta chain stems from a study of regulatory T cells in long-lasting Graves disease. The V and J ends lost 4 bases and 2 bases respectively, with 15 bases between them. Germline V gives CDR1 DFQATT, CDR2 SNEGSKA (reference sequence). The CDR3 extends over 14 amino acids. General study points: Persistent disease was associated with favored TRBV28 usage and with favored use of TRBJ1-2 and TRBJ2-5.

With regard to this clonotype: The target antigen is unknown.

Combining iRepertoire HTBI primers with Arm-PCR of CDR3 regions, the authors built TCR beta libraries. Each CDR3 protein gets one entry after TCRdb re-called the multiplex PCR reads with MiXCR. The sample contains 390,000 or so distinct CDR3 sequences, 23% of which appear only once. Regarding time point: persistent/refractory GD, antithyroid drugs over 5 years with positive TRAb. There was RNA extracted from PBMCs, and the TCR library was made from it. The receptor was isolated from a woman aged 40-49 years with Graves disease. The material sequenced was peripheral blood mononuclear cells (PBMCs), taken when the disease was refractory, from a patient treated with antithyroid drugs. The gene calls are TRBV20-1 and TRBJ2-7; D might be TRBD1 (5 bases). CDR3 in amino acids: CSANDPTVTYEQYF. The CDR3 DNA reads TGCAGTGCTAACGACCCGACAGTAACCTACGAGCAGTACTTC.